This T cell receptor beta chain was retrieved from a study of blood T cell repertoires in COVID-19. Study background: Sites in the United States, Italy and Spain provided acute and convalescent COVID-19 samples. The cDNA or gDNA used as material had been derived from T cells, B-cell-depleted T cells, or PBMCs.

This CDR3 has 11 amino acids. CDR1 is DFQATT and CDR2 is SNEGSKA in the germline V gene (reference sequence). V lost 5 bases, J lost 6 bases, and 11 bases lay in between. Study processing details: Amplification with reference gene primers provided the estimates of nucleated cell counts. Only in-frame clones appear in the TCRdb table, and some are missing; sequencing was by immunoSEQ multiplex PCR. The V and J calls and clone size were taken over from that table, and D and trimming were inferred from the DNA. The data show around 280,000 clones, 70% to 90% seen once. Sequenced input: peripheral blood. The clonotype was recovered from a woman aged 25 to 39 who had recovered from COVID-19. The chain has TRBV20-1 and TRBJ2-7; unclear D gene. CDR3 amino acids: CSAGTTGEQYF. In DNA, the CDR3 is TGCAGTGCTGGTACTACGGGCGAGCAGTACTTC.